Listed here are 29 T cell receptor beta chains from one sample, sequenced in a study of T cell responses to AZD1222 COVID-19 vaccine. Profiling relied on immunoSEQ multiplex PCR, and the TCRdb table lists in-frame clones only, not all of them. The repertoire holds 170,000 or so clones, with around 88% as singletons. The specimen comprised peripheral blood, sampled 28 days after the second AZD1222 dose. The origin of the receptors is an adult who received the AZD1222 COVID-19 vaccine.

This clone showed up just once. J is TRBJ2-6 and V is TRBV7-9; D is uncertain. Germline assignment: CDR1 SEHNR and CDR2 FQNEAQ (reference sequence). The CDR3 has 14 amino acids. V lost 5 bases to trimming and J lost 0 bases, with 5 bases between them. The CDR3 nucleotides read TGTGCCAGCAGCCCGGCCTCTGGGGCCAACGTCCTGACTTTC. Amino acid sequence: CASSPASGANVLTF.

V usage is TRBV5-1 and J usage is TRBJ2-7, with 9 bases aligning to TRBD2. The junction had 8 bases not matched to a gene; V was cut back by 1 base and J by 6 bases. The CDR3 length is 15 residues. Germline assignment: CDR1 SGHRS and CDR2 YFSETQ. Here the CDR3 reads CASSLKPSGASEQYF. The CDR3 DNA reads TGCGCCAGCAGCTTGAAGCCTAGCGGGGCTTCCGAGCAGTACTTC.

J is TRBJ2-7 and V is TRBV3-1 (or the pseudogene TRBV3-2), with 8 bases identical to TRBD2. CDR1 and CDR2 from the germline V gene are LGHDT and YNNKEL (reference sequence). The CDR3 extends over 15 amino acids. V shed 3 bases and J 5 bases; nucleotides not matched to a gene: 9. CDR3 in amino acids: CASSHTGGARNEQYF. As DNA, the CDR3 is TGTGCCAGCAGCCATACGGGGGGGGCCAGAAACGAGCAGTACTTC.

In its sample, this clone was seen once. The rearrangement uses TRBV3-1 (or the pseudogene TRBV3-2) and TRBJ2-3; 7 bases are shared with TRBD2. The CDR3 runs to 15 residues. Germline CDR1 LGHDT, CDR2 YNNKEL (reference sequence). J gave up 3 bases and V 1 base, and 4 bases lay outside the gene matches. The CDR3, as DNA: TGTGCCAGCAGCCAAGTATACGGGGGGACAGATACGCAGTATTTT. It translates to CASSQVYGGTDTQYF.

The V gene is TRBV3-1 (or the pseudogene TRBV3-2), the J gene TRBJ1-4, with 8 bases lining up with TRBD1. Unmatched junction bases numbered 1, after V lost 1 base and J lost 3 bases. The germline gives CDR1 LGHDT, CDR2 YNNKEL (reference sequence). The CDR3 sequence is 15 residues long. The CDR3 loop reads CASSQVQGANEKLFF. In nucleotides, the CDR3 is TGTGCCAGCAGCCAAGTACAGGGGGCTAATGAAAAACTGTTTTTT.

This chain connects TRBV19 to TRBJ1-4, with D uncertain. The length of the CDR3 is 13 residues. Trimming removed 7 bases at V and 5 bases at J, with 11 bases between. Germline loops: CDR1 LNHDA, CDR2 SQIVND (reference sequence). The CDR3 spells CASNNRRNEKLFF. CDR3 bases: TGTGCCAGTAACAACAGAAGAAATGAAAAACTGTTTTTT. Filled out from reference TRBV19 and TRBJ1-4, the complete variable domain reads DGGITQSPKYLFRKEGQNVTLSCEQNLNHDAMYWYRQDPGQGLRLIYYSQIVNDFQKGDIAEGYSVSREKKESFPLTVTSAQKNPTAFYLCASNNRRNEKLFFGSGTQLSVL.

The chain recombines TRBV28 with TRBJ1-4; no clear D. Trimming removed 3 bases from V and 1 base from J, with 6 bases in between. The CDR3 is 14 amino acids. Germline V CDR1 and CDR2: MDHEN, SYDVKM. Here the CDR3 reads CASSLWETNEKLFF. The CDR3 DNA follows: TGTGCCAGCAGTTTGTGGGAAACTAATGAAAAACTGTTTTTT.

The V gene is TRBV19, the J gene TRBJ1-4; maybe TRBD1 (5 bases). V was shortened by 4 bases and J by 7 bases, with 13 bases between the two germline ends. Per the germline V gene, CDR1 is LNHDA and CDR2 is SQIVND (reference sequence). This CDR3 comprises 14 residues. CDR3 DNA sequence: TGTGCCAGTAGTAAGACAGTTGTTAGTGAAAAACTGTTTTTT. The encoded protein is CASSKTVVSEKLFF.

This clone was seen just once. The chain uses TRBV10-3 and TRBJ1-5; D is ambiguous. This CDR3 comprises 13 residues. V gave up 3 bases and J gave up 0 bases, with 3 bases separating them. CDR1 and CDR2 (germline): ENHRY, SYGVKD. CDR3 in DNA: TGTGCCATCAGTGATCATAGCAATCAGCCCCAGCATTTT. Its translation: CAISDHSNQPQHF.

V is TRBV5-1 and J is TRBJ2-4, with D possibly being TRBD2 (6 bases). The germline V gene has CDR1 SGHRS and CDR2 YFSETQ. The CDR3 is 14 amino acids. The V gene lost 2 bases and the J gene lost 8 bases, with 14 bases spanning the gap. The CDR3 DNA reads TGCGCCAGCAGCTTTTCACTAGCCGGGGACATTCAGTACTTC. It is translated as CASSFSLAGDIQYF.

This sequence joins TRBV5-1 and TRBJ1-6; maybe TRBD1 (5 bases). Germline lookup yields CDR1 SGHRS and CDR2 YFSETQ. The CDR3 contains 14 residues. Trimming stripped 1 base from V and 7 bases from J, with 9 bases between. CDR3 in DNA: TGCGCCAGCAGCTTGACAGGTCCGAATTCACCCCTCCACTTT. Its protein product is CASSLTGPNSPLHF.

The V call is TRBV5-1, the J call TRBJ1-6; a possible D gene is TRBD1 (6 bases). The ends were cut back, 3 bases at V and 3 bases at J, with 10 bases in the middle. This CDR3 has 15 amino acids. Germline V gene data show CDR1 as SGHRS and CDR2 as YFSETQ. DNA of the CDR3: TGCGCCAGCAGCTCGGCGGACAGCTATAATTCACCCCTCCACTTT. Translating gives CASSSADSYNSPLHF.

CDR3 nucleotide sequence: TGTGCCAGCAGCTTAGTACAGGGACCAATGGGCTACGAGCAGTACTTC. It encodes CASSLVQGPMGYEQYF. The rearrangement joins TRBV7-9 to TRBJ2-7; tentative D call: TRBD1 (6 bases). Germline assignment: CDR1 SEHNR and CDR2 FQNEAQ (reference sequence). CDR3 length equals 16 residues. Trimming stripped 1 base from V and 3 bases from J, with 16 bases between.

This sequence joins TRBV5-1 and TRBJ1-1; D possibly corresponds to TRBD1 (5 bases). The germline V gene encodes CDR1 SGHRS and CDR2 YFSETQ. Trimming shortened V by 0 bases and J by 1 base, and 10 bases separated the two germline ends. The CDR3 runs 15 residues. The CDR3 DNA sequence: TGCGCCAGCAGCTTGGAGGGGCTAGCGAACACTGAAGCTTTCTTT. Residues: CASSLEGLANTEAFF.

The V gene is TRBV9, the J gene TRBJ2-7; D possibly uses TRBD1 or TRBD2 (5 bases each). Germline V lookup: CDR1 SGDLS, CDR2 YYNGEE. The CDR3 consists of 15 residues. Trimming left V 2 bases short and J 6 bases short, with 18 bases between. CDR3 loop: CASSVDRDVVGEQYF. The CDR3 DNA reads as TGTGCCAGCAGCGTGGACCGGGACGTGGTAGGCGAGCAGTACTTC.

The V and J genes are TRBV7-6 and TRBJ2-2, with 9 positions matching TRBD1. From germline, CDR1 is SGHVS and CDR2 FNYEAQ. J lost 6 bases, V lost 4 bases, and 9 bases had no gene match. This CDR3 is built from 16 residues. The CDR3 DNA is TGTGCCAGCAGCTCGGGACAGGGCCTCGTCGCCGGGGAGCTGTTTTTT. Translating gives CASSSGQGLVAGELFF.

This chain connects TRBV30 to TRBJ1-6; the D gene is possibly TRBD1 (5 bases). The germline V and J ends were trimmed by 3 bases and 1 base, with 19 bases remaining between them. Germline V gene data show CDR1 as GTSNPN and CDR2 as SVGIG (reference sequence). CDR3 length equals 18 residues. The CDR3 reads CAWSRGRQGVSYNSPLHF. The DNA of the CDR3 is TGTGCCTGGAGCCGGGGGAGGCAAGGAGTGTCCTATAATTCACCCCTCCACTTT.

This chain connects TRBV6-5 to TRBJ2-1, with TRBD1 matching 8 bases. The germline gives CDR1 MNHEY, CDR2 SVGAGI. After removal of 9 bases from V and 6 bases from J, the junction contained 7 bases not matched to a gene. The CDR3 runs to 13 residues. This chain's CDR3 is CASSRGRFNEQFF. The DNA for the CDR3 is TGTGCCAGTTCCAGGGGGCGCTTCAATGAGCAGTTCTTC.

The gene calls are TRBV5-8 and TRBJ1-1, with a tentative D call TRBD1 (6 bases). The CDR3 totals 14 residues. Per germline, CDR1 SGHTS and CDR2 YDEGEE. Trimming left V 5 bases short and J 1 base short, with 12 bases between. The DNA of the CDR3 is TGTGCCAGCAGTTTCCTAGGGGGGAACACTGAAGCTTTCTTT. Protein: CASSFLGGNTEAFF.

The gene calls are TRBV5-1 and TRBJ1-2; 7 bases agree with TRBD1. The CDR3 covers 13 residues. The junction had 2 bases not matched to a gene; V was cut back by 4 bases and J by 2 bases. The germline V gene has CDR1 SGHRS and CDR2 YFSETQ. The CDR3 sequence: CASSDRVNYGYTF. The CDR3 DNA sequence: TGCGCCAGCAGCGACAGGGTAAACTATGGCTACACCTTC.

V gene TRBV9 combines with J gene TRBJ2-1, with 9 bases matching TRBD1. There are 16 residues in the CDR3. Germline values: CDR1 SGDLS, CDR2 YYNGEE. J was trimmed by 9 bases and V by 4 bases; bases with no gene match: 14. The chain's CDR3 is CASSFTSRTGEGEQFF. CDR3 sequence (DNA): TGTGCCAGCAGCTTCACCAGTAGGACAGGGGAAGGTGAGCAGTTCTTC.

The gene calls are TRBV6-5 and TRBJ1-2; D not certain. Germline CDR1 reads MNHEY; CDR2 reads SVGAGI. This CDR3 region has 16 residues. V lost 2 bases to trimming and J lost 7 bases, with 20 bases between them. In nucleotides, the CDR3 is TGTGCCAGCAGTTACCGCGGGAACCCTATTCGAGGTGGCTACACCTTC. Its translation: CASSYRGNPIRGGYTF.

This chain joins TRBV28 and TRBJ2-7; a weak D match, TRBD1 (6 bases). Germline V gene data show CDR1 as MDHEN and CDR2 as SYDVKM. V was clipped by 4 bases and J by 2 bases, with 12 bases between them. The CDR3 extends over 14 amino acids. This CDR3 reads CASSSPDRAYEQYF. DNA for the CDR3: TGTGCCAGCAGTTCTCCGGACAGAGCCTACGAGCAGTACTTC.

In its sample, this clone was seen once. The chain uses TRBV28 and TRBJ1-2; 9 bases agree with TRBD1. V shed 5 bases and J 7 bases; nucleotides not matched to a gene: 8. The CDR3 totals 14 residues. The germline CDR1 and CDR2 sequences are MDHEN and SYDVKM. The CDR3 DNA reads as TGTGCCAGCAGTCTACCGGGACAGGGCCTTGGCTACACCTTC. Translation: CASSLPGQGLGYTF.

This sequence joins TRBV28 and TRBJ1-2; the D gene is possibly TRBD1 (6 bases). V lost 1 base and J lost 8, with 14 bases in between. In germline, CDR1 is MDHEN, CDR2 SYDVKM. This CDR3 region has 14 residues. The CDR3 DNA follows: TGTGCCAGCAGTTTATCCAGGGGAGGAAGCGGCTACACCTTC. It yields the protein CASSLSRGGSGYTF.

The V call is TRBV13, the J call TRBJ2-3; 7 bases fit TRBD1. The V and J ends lost 5 bases and 4 bases, in that order; junction bases with no gene match: 9. Germline CDR1 is PRHDT and CDR2 is FYEKMQ (reference sequence). This CDR3 has 15 amino acids. The CDR3, as DNA: TGTGCCAGCAGCCGTTCTCCCCAGGGGGCAGATACGCAGTATTTT. Protein product: CASSRSPQGADTQYF. The complete variable domain, with remaining parts taken from reference TRBV13 and TRBJ2-3, reads AAGVIQSPRHLIKEKRETATLKCYPIPRHDTVYWYQQGPGQDPQFLISFYEKMQSDKGSIPDRFSAQQFSDYHSELNMSSLELGDSALYFCASSRSPQGADTQYFGPGTRLTVL.

This chain joins TRBV5-1 and TRBJ2-2; 9 nucleotides line up with TRBD1. This CDR3 is 17 amino acids long. J gave up 5 bases and V 0 bases, and 8 bases lay outside the gene matches. From germline, CDR1 is SGHRS and CDR2 YFSETQ. CDR3 amino acids: CASSLEGGTGKTGELFF. As DNA, the CDR3 is TGCGCCAGCAGCTTGGAGGGCGGGACAGGGAAGACCGGGGAGCTGTTTTTT.

Comments on this clone: Within the sample, other DNA sequences also encode this same CDR3. This chain connects TRBV11-2 to TRBJ2-5, with D perhaps matching TRBD1 or TRBD2 (5 bases each). This CDR3 region has 14 residues. Between the trimmed V and J ends, which lost 1 base and 4 bases, there was a span of 10 bases. In germline, CDR1 is SGHAT, CDR2 FQNNGV. The chain's CDR3 is CASSLGPGRETQYF. CDR3 in DNA: TGTGCCAGCAGCTTAGGTCCAGGGAGAGAGACCCAGTACTTC. The full variable domain, in which reference TRBV11-2 and TRBJ2-5 provide the parts outside the CDR3, is EAGVAQSPRYKIIEKRQSVAFWCNPISGHATLYWYQQILGQGPKLLIQFQNNGVVDDSQLPKDRFSAERLKGVDSTLKIQPAKLEDSAVYLCASSLGPGRETQYFGPGTRLLVL.

The V call is TRBV28, the J call TRBJ2-3; perhaps D is TRBD1 or TRBD2 (7 bases each). The CDR3 totals 13 residues. V lost 6 bases, J lost 9 bases, and 16 bases lay in between. Germline CDR1 reads MDHEN; CDR2 reads SYDVKM. CDR3 coding DNA: TGTGCCAGCAGCCAGGGGGGGGATAACACGCAGTATTTT. Amino acid sequence: CASSQGGDNTQYF.